This TCR beta chain was identified during a study of a mutant IDH1 vaccine in newly diagnosed glioma. Study summary: The patients received vaccinations eight times, in weeks 1, 3, 5, 7, 11, 15, 19 and 23.

Using immunoSEQ multiplex PCR, the repertoire was profiled, and TCRdb retains in-frame clones only, with some absent. This sample carries more than 25,000 clones, approximately 80% of them seen once, and the ten largest clones take just under 9.5%. Concerning this clone: Antigen specificity is unknown.

The time point denotes: week 5, during vaccination. Each dose delivered 300 ug of mutant IDH1 20-mer peptide subcutaneously with imiquimod. The ends lost 7 bases at V and 1 base at J; junction bases unmatched: 15. The CDR3 contains 17 residues. CDR1 is LNHDA, CDR2 SQIVND, per germline (reference sequence). Material: PBMCs, obtained from a glioma patient whose treatment included an IDH1 peptide vaccine. The chain uses TRBV19 and TRBJ2-5, with 7 bases matching TRBD2. This clonotype originated in a man aged 35 to 55 with glioma. CDR3 residues: CASTSRGLSGSQETQYF. The CDR3 DNA is TGTGCCAGTACTTCTCGCGGGCTTAGCGGGTCCCAAGAGACCCAGTACTTC.